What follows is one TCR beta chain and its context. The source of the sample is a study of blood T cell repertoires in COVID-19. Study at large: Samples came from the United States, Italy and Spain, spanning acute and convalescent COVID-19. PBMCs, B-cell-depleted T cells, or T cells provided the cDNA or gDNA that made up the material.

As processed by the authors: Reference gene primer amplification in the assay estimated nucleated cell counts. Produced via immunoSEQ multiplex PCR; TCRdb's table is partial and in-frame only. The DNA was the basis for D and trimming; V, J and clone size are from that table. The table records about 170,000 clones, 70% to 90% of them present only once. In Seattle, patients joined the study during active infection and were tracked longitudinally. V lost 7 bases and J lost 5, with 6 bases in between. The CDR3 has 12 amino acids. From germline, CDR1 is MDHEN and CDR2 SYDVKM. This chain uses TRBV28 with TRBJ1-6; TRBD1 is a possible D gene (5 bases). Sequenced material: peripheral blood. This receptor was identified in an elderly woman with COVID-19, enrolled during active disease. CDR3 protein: CASTRDNSPLHF. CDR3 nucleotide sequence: TGTGCCAGCACCAGGGATAATTCACCCCTCCACTTT.